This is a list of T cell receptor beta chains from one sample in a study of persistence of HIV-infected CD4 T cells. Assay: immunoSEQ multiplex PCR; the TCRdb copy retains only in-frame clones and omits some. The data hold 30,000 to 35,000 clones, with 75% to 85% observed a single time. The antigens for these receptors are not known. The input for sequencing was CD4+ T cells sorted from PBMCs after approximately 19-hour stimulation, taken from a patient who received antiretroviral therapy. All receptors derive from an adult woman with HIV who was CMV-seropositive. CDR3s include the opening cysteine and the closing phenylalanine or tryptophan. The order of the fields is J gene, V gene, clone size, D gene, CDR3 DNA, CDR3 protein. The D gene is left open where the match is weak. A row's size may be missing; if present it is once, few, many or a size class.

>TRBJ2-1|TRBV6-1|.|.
TGTGCCAGCAATGGGATCTCCTACAATGAGCAGTTCTTC
CASNGISYNEQFF
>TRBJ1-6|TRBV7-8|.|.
TGTGCCAGCAGCGCCCGACAGCCCGAATATAATTCACCCCTCCACTTT
CASSARQPEYNSPLHF
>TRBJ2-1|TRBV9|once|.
TGTGCCAGCAGCGTAGGAGGGTCTTACCCTCCGAACAATGAGCAGTTCTTC
CASSVGGSYPPNNEQFF
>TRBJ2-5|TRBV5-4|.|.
TGTGCCAGCAGCCAATCCGCGGAGACCCAGTACTTC
CASSQSAETQYF
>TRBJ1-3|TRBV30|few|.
TGTGCCTGGAGTGAGTTAGGACAGCCCTCTGGAAACACCATATATTTT
CAWSELGQPSGNTIYF
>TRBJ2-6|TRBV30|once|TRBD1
TGTGCCTGGAGTGAGGGGACAGCCTCTGGGGCCAACGTCCTGACTTTC
CAWSEGTASGANVLTF
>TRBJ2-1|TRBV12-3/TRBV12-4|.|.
TGTGCCAGCAGCCGGCGGAATGAGCAGTTCTTC
CASSRRNEQFF
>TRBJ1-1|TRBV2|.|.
TGTGCCAGCAGAGTCGGGAGGTGGGAGAACACTGAAGCTTTCTTT
CASRVGRWENTEAFF
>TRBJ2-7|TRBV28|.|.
TGTGCCAGCAGTCCACAGAGGGGGAGGGGGCAGGGGCTTCCCTACGAGCAGTACTTC
CASSPQRGRGQGLPYEQYF
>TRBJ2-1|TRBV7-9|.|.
TGTGCCAGCAGCTTAGGATACGGGGGGCGCGTTGAGCAGTTCTTC
CASSLGYGGRVEQFF
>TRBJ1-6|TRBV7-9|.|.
TGTGCCAGCAGCCCGATCCTTAACAGGGTACCCAATTCACCCCTCCACTTT
CASSPILNRVPNSPLHF
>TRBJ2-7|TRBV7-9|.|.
TGTGCCAGCAGCTCGGGGGTCTACGAGCAGTACTTC
CASSSGVYEQYF
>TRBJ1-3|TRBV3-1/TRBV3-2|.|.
TGTGCCAGCAGTTCTTCACACCGCGCCTCTGGAAACACCATATATTTT
CASSSSHRASGNTIYF
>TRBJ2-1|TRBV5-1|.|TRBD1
TGCGCCAGCGGGGACAGGGGACGAAATGAGCAGTTCTTC
CASGDRGRNEQFF
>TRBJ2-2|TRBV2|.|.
TGTGCCAGCAAAAGGCAGGGTTCCCGTACCGGGGAGCTGTTTTTT
CASKRQGSRTGELFF
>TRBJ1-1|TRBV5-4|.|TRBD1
TGTGCCAGCAGCTCGGACAGGGGGAACACTGAAGCTTTCTTT
CASSSDRGNTEAFF
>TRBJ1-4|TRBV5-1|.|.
TGCGCCAGCAGCCTGGGCCGAGGAGATGAAAAACTGTTTTTT
CASSLGRGDEKLFF
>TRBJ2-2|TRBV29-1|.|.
TGCAGCGTTGGTCTAGAAGTCACCGGGGAGCTGTTTTTT
CSVGLEVTGELFF
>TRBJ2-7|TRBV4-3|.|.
TGCGCCAGCAGCCAAGTTCATACGGGTTCCTACGAGCAGTACTTC
CASSQVHTGSYEQYF
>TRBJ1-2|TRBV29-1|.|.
TGCAGCGTTGATCGTACGGACTTGGGTGGCTACACCTTC
CSVDRTDLGGYTF
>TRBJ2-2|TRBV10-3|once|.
TGTGCCATCAGTGTATCGGGTAACACCGGGGAGCTGTTTTTT
CAISVSGNTGELFF
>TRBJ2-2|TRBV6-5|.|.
TGTGCCAGCAGTCCTAGGCGGGTCACCGGGGAGCTGTTTTTT
CASSPRRVTGELFF
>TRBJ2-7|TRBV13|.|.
TGTGCCAGCAGCTTTACAGGGAACGGCGAGCAGTACTTC
CASSFTGNGEQYF
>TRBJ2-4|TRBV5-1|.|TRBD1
TGCGCCAGCAGCCGAAGTCCAGGGGGCGCAGACATTCAGTACTTC
CASSRSPGGADIQYF
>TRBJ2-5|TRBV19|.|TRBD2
TGTGCCAGTGGACCCGGGACTAGCGTTCAAGAGACCCAGTACTTC
CASGPGTSVQETQYF
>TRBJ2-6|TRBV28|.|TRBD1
TGTGCCAGCAGTCCCCCGGGACAGGGGATGGCTGGGGCCAACGTCCTGACTTTC
CASSPPGQGMAGANVLTF
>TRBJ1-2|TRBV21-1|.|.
TGTGCCAGCGGGGTAGTACAGGGATTTATCTATGGCTACACCTTC
CASGVVQGFIYGYTF
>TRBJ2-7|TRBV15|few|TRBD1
TGTGCCACCAGCAGAGATTATGTGGGACAGGGGGCTTACGAGCAGTACTTC
CATSRDYVGQGAYEQYF
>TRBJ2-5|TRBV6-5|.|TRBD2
TGTGCCAGCAGTCGGGGGGGCTATGAGACCCAGTACTTC
CASSRGGYETQYF
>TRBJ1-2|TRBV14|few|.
TGTGCCAGCAGCCAACAGTCGTTTTATGGCTACACCTTC
CASSQQSFYGYTF
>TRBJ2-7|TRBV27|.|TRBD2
TGTGCCAGCACACCAGCGGGGCGGGTATACGAGCAGTACTTC
CASTPAGRVYEQYF
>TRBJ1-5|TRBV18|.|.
TGTGCCAGCTCACCAACGACTGGCAATCAGCCCCAGCATTTT
CASSPTTGNQPQHF
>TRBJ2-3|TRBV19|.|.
TGTGCCAGTAGTATCCCGGGGCGACAAAGGGATACGCAGTATTTT
CASSIPGRQRDTQYF
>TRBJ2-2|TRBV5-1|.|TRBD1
TGCGCCAGCAGCCCTGGGGACAGGGTGAACACCGGGGAGCTGTTTTTT
CASSPGDRVNTGELFF
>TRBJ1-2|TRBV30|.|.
TGTGCCTGTATATTCGGGGGGACCTATGGCTACACCTTC
CACIFGGTYGYTF
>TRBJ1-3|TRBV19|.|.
TGTGCCAGTAGCGAACTGATTGCCGGAGGAAACACCATATATTTT
CASSELIAGGNTIYF
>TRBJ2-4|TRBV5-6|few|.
TGTGCCAGCAGCTTGGGTATCAAAAACATTCAGTACTTC
CASSLGIKNIQYF
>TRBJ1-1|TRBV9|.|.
TGTGCCAGCAGCGTATGGGAGAACACTGAAGCTTTCTTT
CASSVWENTEAFF
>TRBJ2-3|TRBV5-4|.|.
TGTGCCAGCAGCTTGGCCGGGGGTATTAAAGGAGATACGCAGTATTTT
CASSLAGGIKGDTQYF
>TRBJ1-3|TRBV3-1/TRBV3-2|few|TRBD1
TGTGCCAGCAGCCCCAGGGGGCTTGGAAACACCATATATTTT
CASSPRGLGNTIYF
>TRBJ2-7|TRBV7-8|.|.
TGTGCCAGCAGCTTAGTATCCTACGAGCAGTACTTC
CASSLVSYEQYF
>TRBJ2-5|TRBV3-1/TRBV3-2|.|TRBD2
TGTGCCAGCAGCCTATATAGGACTAGCGGGATTGGGACCCAGTACTTC
CASSLYRTSGIGTQYF
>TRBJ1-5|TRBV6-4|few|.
TGTGCCAGCAGTGAGCTCAGGGGTCAGCCCCAGCATTTT
CASSELRGQPQHF
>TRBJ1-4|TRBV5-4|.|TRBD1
TGTGCCAGCAGCCCGACACAGGGGGCGGCTGAAAAACTGTTTTTT
CASSPTQGAAEKLFF
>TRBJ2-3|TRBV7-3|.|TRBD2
TGTGCCAGCAGCCCTAGCGGGATCGGCACAGATACGCAGTATTTT
CASSPSGIGTDTQYF
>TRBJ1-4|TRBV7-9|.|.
TGTGCCAGCAGCTTAAGCACAGTTAATGAAAAACTGTTTTTT
CASSLSTVNEKLFF
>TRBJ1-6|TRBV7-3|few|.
TGTGCCAGCAGTCTACAGAGTTATAATTCACCCCTCCACTTT
CASSLQSYNSPLHF
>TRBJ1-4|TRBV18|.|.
TGTGCCAGCTCACCGACGGAAAATGAAAAACTGTTTTTT
CASSPTENEKLFF
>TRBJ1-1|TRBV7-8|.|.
TGTGCCAGCAGCTTAGCGCGGGACGCTGAAGCTTTCTTT
CASSLARDAEAFF
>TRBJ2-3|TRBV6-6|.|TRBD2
TGTGCCAGCAGCTCAAATAGCGGGAGGAACACAGATACGCAGTATTTT
CASSSNSGRNTDTQYF
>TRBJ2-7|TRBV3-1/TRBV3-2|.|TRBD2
TGTGCCAGCAGCCTGTCTAGCGGGGGTCTGGAGCAGTACTTC
CASSLSSGGLEQYF